A single sample gave rise to the 4 T cell receptor beta chains below, sequenced in a study of early T cells in non-severe SARS-CoV-2 infection. Each CDR3 protein is one row after TCRdb ran MiXCR on the 5' RACE reads. The sample yields 36,000 or so distinct CDR3 sequences, 3.5% to 5% seen once. The sample was whole blood. The source is an adult who was a healthcare worker with PCR-confirmed SARS-CoV-2 infection or an uninfected control (not recorded which).

This clonotype came up many times. The chain links TRBV20-1 to TRBJ1-5; no firm D call. Trimming took 0 bases from V and 4 from J, leaving 16 bases between them. The CDR3 length is 16 residues. Germline V gene sequence: CDR1 DFQATT, CDR2 SNEGSKA (reference sequence). The CDR3 sequence: CSAREAPTQLNQPQHF. The CDR3 coding sequence is TGCAGTGCTAGAGAGGCACCAACCCAATTAAATCAGCCCCAGCATTTT.

Ten or more counts support this clonotype. This chain joins TRBV29-1 and TRBJ1-2; TRBD1 matches at 7 bases. With 7 bases clipped from V and 4 bases from J, the junction kept 3 bases outside the gene matches. From germline, CDR1 is SQVTM and CDR2 ANQGSEA. The CDR3 extends over 11 amino acids. The CDR3 region has the DNA TGCAGCGCACGACAGGGCTATGGCTACACCTTC. Protein: CSARQGYGYTF.

This clonotype was detected many times. The chain combines TRBV29-1 with TRBJ2-6; D gene unclear. Germline CDR1 reads SQVTM; CDR2 reads ANQGSEA. The CDR3 extends over 14 amino acids. V was clipped by 4 bases and J by 0 bases, with 7 bases between them. CDR3 region: CSVGQHSGANVLTF. CDR3 sequence (DNA): TGCAGCGTTGGGCAGCACTCTGGGGCCAACGTCCTGACTTTC.

The chain combines TRBV7-9 with TRBJ2-2; D unclear. This CDR3 region has 15 residues. Germline CDR1 and CDR2: SEHNR and FQNEAQ (reference sequence). V lost 4 bases to trimming and J lost 5 bases, with 14 bases between them. The DNA of the CDR3 is TGTGCCAGCAGCTCTCCCGGGTTGCGAACCGGGGAGCTGTTTTTT. This gives the protein CASSSPGLRTGELFF.